Described below is a single T cell receptor beta chain sequence and its context. The germline V gene encodes CDR1 MNHEY and CDR2 SVGAGI. The CDR3 covers 14 residues. V trimming: 6 bases; J trimming: 6 bases; junction bases outside the gene matches: 3. Researchers ran the PCR with 60 Vbeta and 13 Jbeta primers. Only in-frame clones appear in the TCRdb table, and some are missing; sequencing was by immunoSEQ multiplex PCR. The sample yields some 160,000 clones, more than 75% seen once. The entry originates in a study of cytomegalovirus exposure and HLA in healthy donors. Across the whole study: Drawn from HLA-typed donors, 83 million or so unique TCRs were held in an early data release.

The clonotype originates from a man aged 25 to 40 in good health and CMV-seropositive. This chain joins TRBV6-5 and TRBJ2-2; 11 nucleotides line up with TRBD2. Sequenced material: PBMCs. CDR3 protein: CASRIAGGSGELFF. The CDR3 nucleotides read TGTGCCAGCAGGATAGCGGGAGGGTCCGGGGAGCTGTTTTTT.